Below are 32 T cell receptor beta chains sequenced from a single sample in a study of cytomegalovirus exposure and HLA in healthy donors. Amplification used 60 Vbeta primers and 13 Jbeta primers. Sequenced by immunoSEQ multiplex PCR; TCRdb stores in-frame clones only, minus some. The table lists under 150,000 clones, 70% to 80% of them singletons. Sequences were obtained from PBMCs. Source of these receptors: a woman aged 40 to 49 in good health and CMV-seropositive.

This chain links TRBV5-1 with TRBJ2-4, with TRBD1 matching over 8 bases. Germline V gene data show CDR1 as SGHRS and CDR2 as YFSETQ. V trimming: 5 bases; J trimming: 6 bases; junction bases outside the gene matches: 7. The CDR3 has 14 amino acids. The CDR3 nucleotides are TGCGCCAGCAGTCAGACAGGGGAAACAAACATTCAGTACTTC. Residues: CASSQTGETNIQYF.

Comments on this clone: This same CDR3 is encoded by further DNA sequences in the sample. The genes are TRBV5-1 and TRBJ2-1; 7 nucleotides align to TRBD2. This CDR3 is 15 amino acids long. J was trimmed by 3 bases and V by 0 bases; bases with no gene match: 3. Germline V gene lookup returns CDR1 SGHRS and CDR2 YFSETQ. The CDR3 DNA reads as TGCGCCAGCAGCTTGGTCGGCGGGAGCTACAATGAGCAGTTCTTC. It specifies CASSLVGGSYNEQFF.

V usage is TRBV5-4 and J usage is TRBJ2-7; TRBD2 matches 7 bases. Germline values: CDR1 SGHNT, CDR2 YYREEE (reference sequence). The CDR3 length is 16 residues. The ends lost 0 bases at V and 4 bases at J; junction bases unmatched: 10. CDR3 loop: CASSLAPGLEGYEQYF. The DNA of the CDR3 is TGTGCCAGCAGCTTGGCCCCCGGACTAGAGGGGTACGAGCAGTACTTC.

The chain has TRBV7-9 and TRBJ2-3, with a tentative D call TRBD1 (5 bases). This CDR3 spans 17 amino acids. Trimming pared 5 bases from V and 1 base from J, leaving 19 bases between. Germline assignment: CDR1 SEHNR and CDR2 FQNEAQ (reference sequence). The CDR3 spells CASSRVLQGSGTDTQYF. The CDR3 DNA reads as TGTGCCAGCAGCCGAGTCCTCCAGGGTTCCGGCACAGATACGCAGTATTTT.

The chain links TRBV7-6 to TRBJ2-3; D gene unclear. Trimming took 1 base from V and 8 from J, leaving 4 bases between them. The CDR3 length is 11 residues. Per the germline V gene, CDR1 is SGHVS and CDR2 is FNYEAQ. The CDR3 nucleotides read TGTGCCAGCAGCTTAGGTCTTACGCAGTATTTT. Translation gives CASSLGLTQYF.

The rearrangement uses TRBV29-1 and TRBJ1-1; D gene uncertain. Looked up from germline, CDR1 is SQVTM and CDR2 is ANQGSEA. This CDR3 is 15 amino acids long. V lost 5 bases to trimming and J lost 3 bases, with 19 bases between them. CDR3 residues: CSVIPFVGLDTEAFF. CDR3 coding DNA: TGCAGCGTTATTCCCTTTGTGGGCTTGGACACTGAAGCTTTCTTT.

The chain has TRBV5-1 and TRBJ2-1; 15 nucleotides align to TRBD2. Per the germline V gene, CDR1 is SGHRS and CDR2 is YFSETQ. Unmatched junction bases numbered 8, after V lost 4 bases and J lost 6 bases. The CDR3 consists of 17 residues. CDR3 in amino acids: CASSRGLAGGRGNEQFF. CDR3 nucleotide sequence: TGCGCCAGCAGCCGTGGACTAGCGGGAGGGCGGGGCAATGAGCAGTTCTTC.

A single count supports this clone. V gene TRBV5-4 combines with J gene TRBJ2-2, with 10 bases fitting TRBD2. The ends lost 1 base at V and 0 bases at J; junction bases unmatched: 9. Looked up from germline, CDR1 is SGHNT and CDR2 is YYREEE (reference sequence). The length of the CDR3 is 19 residues. Written as DNA, the CDR3 is TGTGCCAGCAGCTTGTCGGCTAGCGGGAGAGGCACGAACACCGGGGAGCTGTTTTTT. It codes for CASSLSASGRGTNTGELFF.

The CDR3 region is CASSPLTSEAYEQYF. As DNA, the CDR3 is TGTGCCAGCAGTCCTCTGACTAGCGAAGCCTACGAGCAGTACTTC. V usage is TRBV6-1 and J usage is TRBJ2-7; 8 nucleotides line up with TRBD2. Germline trimming cut 5 bases from V and 2 bases from J; bases unmatched to any gene: 8. CDR3 length equals 15 residues. Germline CDR1 is MNHNS and CDR2 is SASEGT.

CDR3 in amino acids: CASSRTGTIGETQYF. The CDR3 coding sequence is TGTGCCAGCAGCAGGACCGGGACTATTGGGGAGACCCAGTACTTC. The rearrangement uses TRBV5-4 and TRBJ2-5; 7 positions match TRBD2. The germline CDR1 and CDR2 sequences are SGHNT and YYREEE (reference sequence). CDR3 length: 15 residues. The trim removed 4 bases at V and 5 bases at J, leaving 11 bases unmatched. Drawing the rest from reference TRBV5-4 and TRBJ2-5, the complete variable domain is ETGVTQSPTHLIKTRGQQVTLRCSSQSGHNTVSWYQQALGQGPQFIFQYYREEENGRGNFPPRFSGLQFPNYSSELNVNALELDDSALYLCASSRTGTIGETQYFGPGTRLLVL.

This clone has a handful of counts. The rearrangement uses TRBV18 and TRBJ1-1; tentative D call: TRBD1 (5 bases). The V end lost 5 bases, the J end lost 3 bases, and 13 bases lay between the germline ends. Germline loops: CDR1 KGHSH, CDR2 LQKENI. This CDR3 spans 14 amino acids. Here the CDR3 reads CASSIDRKDTEAFF. For the CDR3, the DNA is TGTGCCAGCTCAATAGACAGAAAGGACACTGAAGCTTTCTTT.

The gene calls are TRBV28 and TRBJ1-5; TRBD1 might be the D (6 bases). This CDR3 is 12 amino acids long. Trimming cost V 6 bases and J 9 bases, with 12 bases left between them. Germline V gene lookup returns CDR1 MDHEN and CDR2 SYDVKM. Written as DNA, the CDR3 is TGTGCCAGCAGGGGAGGGGGAACGCCCCAGCATTTT. Amino acids: CASRGGGTPQHF.

The rearrangement uses TRBV2 and TRBJ1-1, with 8 bases that match TRBD1. V lost 7 bases, J lost 5 bases, and 6 bases stayed unmatched. Germline V gene lookup returns CDR1 SNHLY and CDR2 FYNNEI. This CDR3 has 13 residues. CDR3 sequence (DNA): TGTGCCAGCATTGGACAGGGAGGGACTGAAGCTTTCTTT. It yields the protein CASIGQGGTEAFF.

The rearrangement uses TRBV28 and TRBJ2-1; 7 nucleotides match TRBD2. The CDR3 runs to 15 residues. The V gene's germline CDR1 is MDHEN and CDR2 SYDVKM. The J segment lost 0 bases and the V segment lost 3 bases, leaving 2 bases of the junction unmatched. This chain's CDR3 is CASSLGDYSYNEQFF. CDR3 sequence (DNA): TGTGCCAGCAGTTTGGGGGACTACTCCTACAATGAGCAGTTCTTC.

The chain employs TRBV6-1 and TRBJ2-5; D might be TRBD2 (6 bases). Per the germline V gene, CDR1 is MNHNS and CDR2 is SASEGT. Trimming shortened V by 3 bases and J by 5 bases, and 13 bases separated the two germline ends. This CDR3 comprises 14 residues. The CDR3 DNA sequence: TGTGCCAGCAGTGACCGATCCCGGGGGGAGACCCAGTACTTC. Its protein product is CASSDRSRGETQYF.

The CDR3 reads CAISKDLTSSYEQYF. DNA of the CDR3: TGTGCCATCAGCAAAGACTTGACTAGCTCCTACGAGCAGTACTTC. This rearrangement joins TRBV10-3 to TRBJ2-7, with D maybe TRBD2 (6 bases). Germline V lookup: CDR1 ENHRY, CDR2 SYGVKD. The CDR3 covers 15 residues. Trimming removed 6 bases at V and 0 bases at J, with 15 bases between.

This sequence joins TRBV20-1 and TRBJ2-5; no clear D. The germline V gene has CDR1 DFQATT and CDR2 SNEGSKA (reference sequence). The ends were cut back, 7 bases at V and 0 bases at J, with 6 bases in the middle. The CDR3 runs 11 residues. The CDR3 region is CSVLYQETQYF. CDR3 DNA sequence: TGCAGTGTCCTGTACCAAGAGACCCAGTACTTC.

The chain couples TRBV18 to TRBJ2-2; D call uncertain. V lost 0 bases, J lost 4 bases, and 12 bases lay in between. Germline lookup yields CDR1 KGHSH and CDR2 LQKENI. This CDR3 is built from 16 residues. The CDR3 loop reads CASSPPVAGSTGELFF. CDR3 sequence (DNA): TGTGCCAGCTCACCACCGGTGGCAGGTTCCACCGGGGAGCTGTTTTTT.

This clone was seen a single time. The chain is built from TRBV28 and TRBJ1-2, with 11 bases that match TRBD1. The V segment lost 2 bases and the J segment 6 bases; nucleotides outside the gene matches: 14. The CDR3 loop spans 18 amino acids. Germline V gene data show CDR1 as MDHEN and CDR2 as SYDVKM. CDR3 bases: TGTGCCAGCAGTTTAATGGTCTATGGACAGGGGGCGATTAATGGCTACACCTTC. It is translated as CASSLMVYGQGAINGYTF.

The chain has TRBV4-1 and TRBJ2-1; D perhaps matches TRBD1 (6 bases). Germline CDR1 reads MGHRA; CDR2 reads YSYEKL. CDR3 length: 15 amino acids. V dropped 0 bases and J dropped 7 bases, with 13 bases sitting between them. In DNA, the CDR3 is TGCGCCAGCAGCCAAGATATTGGGACATGGAATGAGCAGTTCTTC. It is translated as CASSQDIGTWNEQFF.

The gene calls are TRBV9 and TRBJ2-7, with a possible D match to TRBD2 (5 bases). Per germline, CDR1 SGDLS and CDR2 YYNGEE. The CDR3 runs 14 residues. V lost 4 bases, J lost 5 bases, and 16 bases lay in between. CDR3 sequence: CASSSSRDGNEQYF. CDR3 nucleotides: TGTGCCAGCAGCTCCTCCCGAGACGGGAACGAGCAGTACTTC. Supplemented by reference TRBV9 and TRBJ2-7, the full variable domain reads DSGVTQTPKHLITATGQRVTLRCSPRSGDLSVYWYQQSLDQGLQFLIQYYNGEERAKGNILERFSAQQFPDLHSELNLSSLELGDSALYFCASSSSRDGNEQYFGPGTRLTVT.

The V gene is TRBV6-1, the J gene TRBJ2-5; 8 bases line up with TRBD1. The last part of the DNA fits TRBJ2-7 better; the J call may be wrong. Germline loops: CDR1 MNHNS, CDR2 SASEGT. This CDR3 comprises 13 residues. For the CDR3, the DNA is TGTGCCAGCAGCCAGGACAGGGCCGACGAGCAGTACTTC. It translates to CASSQDRADEQYF.

The V gene is TRBV2, the J gene TRBJ2-3; TRBD2 matches at 7 bases. Looked up from germline, CDR1 is SNHLY and CDR2 is FYNNEI. The ends lost 7 bases at V and 6 bases at J; junction bases unmatched: 10. The CDR3 sequence is 14 residues long. The CDR3 is CASNRRGGVDTQYF. Written as DNA, the CDR3 is TGTGCCAGCAACCGAAGGGGAGGGGTCGATACGCAGTATTTT.

This chain connects TRBV6-1 to TRBJ2-6; D is undetermined. The V gene's germline CDR1 is MNHNS and CDR2 SASEGT. V shed 4 bases and J shed 0 bases, with 7 bases lying between them. This CDR3 contains 15 residues. In DNA, the CDR3 is TGTGCCAGCAGTGTTACGGTCTCTGGGGCCAACGTCCTGACTTTC. It encodes CASSVTVSGANVLTF.

On this clone itself: The same CDR3 is also encoded by other DNA sequences in this sample. The rearrangement uses TRBV2 and TRBJ1-4; unclear D gene. Germline CDR1 reads SNHLY; CDR2 reads FYNNEI. The V end was cut by 9 bases, the J end by 3 bases, with 11 bases between. This CDR3 contains 13 residues. The CDR3 loop is CASSRGANEKLFF. CDR3 nucleotides: TGTGCCAGTAGCCGCGGGGCTAATGAAAAACTGTTTTTT.

The chain employs TRBV28 and TRBJ1-3, with D unresolved. The germline V and J ends were trimmed by 2 bases and 1 base, with 15 bases remaining between them. This CDR3 has 17 amino acids. Looked up from germline, CDR1 is MDHEN and CDR2 is SYDVKM. The CDR3 DNA is TGTGCCAGCAGTTTAACCCCCCTACTTATTTCTGGAAACACCATATATTTT. Translation: CASSLTPLLISGNTIYF.

This chain uses TRBV13 with TRBJ2-2, with 10 nucleotides matching TRBD1. The CDR3 is made up of 17 amino acids. CDR1 PRHDT and CDR2 FYEKMQ come from the germline V gene (reference sequence). Trimming removed 2 bases from V and 5 bases from J; junction bases left unmatched: 8. The CDR3 bases are TGTGCCAGCAGCTTACGGAGGGACAGGGGATTTACCGGGGAGCTGTTTTTT. Its protein is CASSLRRDRGFTGELFF.

The chain combines TRBV6-5 with TRBJ2-3, with a tentative D call TRBD1 (5 bases). Germline V CDR1 and CDR2: MNHEY, SVGAGI. This CDR3 has 15 residues. V was cut by 6 bases and J by 2 bases, with 15 bases left in between. The CDR3, as DNA: TGTGCCAGCAGAACCTCGCAGACAGCCACAGATACGCAGTATTTT. Translating it yields CASRTSQTATDTQYF.

A remark on this clone: Other DNA sequences in the same sample also yield this CDR3. This sequence joins TRBV5-4 and TRBJ1-2, with TRBD1 matching over 7 bases. J lost 8 bases, V lost 2 bases, and 6 bases had no gene match. This CDR3 has 13 residues. Germline-derived CDR1 and CDR2 are SGHNT and YYREEE (reference sequence). CDR3: CASSLPGTDGYTF. The CDR3, as DNA: TGTGCCAGCAGCTTACCCGGGACAGACGGCTACACCTTC.

This sequence joins TRBV1 and TRBJ2-3; TRBD1 is the table's D call, not checked against the DNA. TRBV1 has pseudogene status. The CDR3 covers 13 residues. CDR3 bases: TGCACCAGCACCGACAGGGTCACAGATACGCAGTATTTT. This translates into CTSTDRVTDTQYF.

The chain links TRBV9 to TRBJ2-5; TRBD1 aligns across 8 bases. The V gene's germline CDR1 is SGDLS and CDR2 YYNGEE. This CDR3 has 14 amino acids. V shed 2 bases and J 5 bases; nucleotides not matched to a gene: 5. DNA of the CDR3: TGTGCCAGCAGCGTGACAGGGGCGGGTGAGACCCAGTACTTC. As protein: CASSVTGAGETQYF.

The chain has TRBV5-7 and TRBJ2-2; unclear D gene. TRBV5-7 carries the ORF label, with uncertain function. Trimming cost V 2 bases and J 5 bases, with 16 bases left between them. The CDR3 length is 16 residues. The CDR3 spells CASSFKRSLRTGELFF. In DNA, the CDR3 is TGTGCCAGCAGCTTTAAACGGAGTCTCCGGACCGGGGAGCTGTTTTTT.